These 30 T cell receptor beta chains share one sample of origin, sequenced in a study of shared clonotypes between healthy human individuals. Sequenced by immunoSEQ multiplex PCR; TCRdb stores in-frame clones only, minus some. The sample yields hundreds of thousands of clones, 95% to 97% seen once. Sequencing was performed on naive CD4+ T cells sorted from blood. Subset here: CD45RA+ positively selected. Source of these receptors: a woman in her thirties in good health.

The chain links TRBV5-1 to TRBJ2-7; D perhaps matches TRBD2 (7 bases). The CDR3 runs to 15 residues. The germline V gene encodes CDR1 SGHRS and CDR2 YFSETQ. V was shortened by 0 bases and J by 5 bases, with 15 bases between the two germline ends. Written as DNA, the CDR3 is TGCGCCAGCAGCTTGGATCGGGGGGCGCACCACGAGCAGTACTTC. It codes for CASSLDRGAHHEQYF.

V and J are TRBV28 and TRBJ1-6; D unresolved. Germline lookup yields CDR1 MDHEN and CDR2 SYDVKM. V was shortened by 8 bases and J by 6 bases, with 8 bases between the two germline ends. The CDR3 has 12 residues. The DNA for the CDR3 is TGTGCCAGCGGGGTTGCTAATTCACCCCTCCACTTT. It codes for CASGVANSPLHF.

This clone came up once. Other DNA sequences of this sample code for an identical CDR3. The chain uses TRBV7-9 and TRBJ2-1; weak D call: TRBD2 (5 bases). The CDR3 covers 13 residues. Germline V lookup: CDR1 SEHNR, CDR2 FQNEAQ (reference sequence). V was trimmed by 3 bases and J by 7 bases, leaving 10 bases between them. The CDR3 DNA reads as TGTGCCAGCAGCTTGAGCGGAAATAATGAGCAGTTCTTC. Its translation: CASSLSGNNEQFF. The variable domain in full, completed from reference TRBV7-9 and TRBJ2-1, reads DTGVSQNPRHKITKRGQNVTFRCDPISEHNRLYWYRQTLGQGPEFLTYFQNEAQLEKSRLLSDRFSAERPKGSFSTLEIQRTEQGDSAMYLCASSLSGNNEQFFGPGTRLTVL.

The CDR3 DNA is TGTGCCAGTAGCTCATTACGAGCGGCCGGGGAGCTGTTTTTT. Its protein product is CASSSLRAAGELFF. V gene TRBV19 combines with J gene TRBJ2-2, with D perhaps matching TRBD2 (5 bases). In germline, CDR1 is LNHDA, CDR2 SQIVND (reference sequence). This CDR3 has 14 residues. V lost 6 bases and J 6 bases, leaving 14 bases between the germline ends.

The rearrangement uses TRBV28 and TRBJ2-7, with a tentative D call TRBD2 (5 bases). This CDR3 has 13 residues. The V and J ends lost 6 bases and 6 bases respectively, with 15 bases between them. Germline loops: CDR1 MDHEN, CDR2 SYDVKM. CDR3 loop: CASRPTGRAEQYF. The DNA of the CDR3 is TGTGCCAGCAGACCCACGGGAAGAGCCGAGCAGTACTTC.

The chain uses TRBV5-4 and TRBJ1-4; 9 positions match TRBD1. Germline trimming cut 4 bases from V and 6 bases from J; bases unmatched to any gene: 7. CDR3 length: 15 amino acids. CDR1 SGHNT and CDR2 YYREEE come from the germline V gene (reference sequence). The CDR3 loop is CASSINDRGDEKLFF. CDR3 DNA sequence: TGTGCCAGCAGCATAAACGACAGGGGGGATGAAAAACTGTTTTTT.

This clone has just one count. The J gene is TRBJ1-1, the V gene TRBV6-5; D gene ambiguous. The CDR3 spans 15 residues. Trimming pared 0 bases from V and 0 bases from J, leaving 8 bases between. From germline, CDR1 is MNHEY and CDR2 SVGAGI. The CDR3: CASSYSGNVNTEAFF. CDR3 DNA sequence: TGTGCCAGCAGTTACTCCGGAAACGTGAACACTGAAGCTTTCTTT.

Only one count was recorded for this clone. The V call is TRBV11-2, the J call TRBJ2-7; D could derive from TRBD1 or TRBD2 (6 bases each). Trimming stripped 5 bases from V and 5 bases from J, with 10 bases between. The CDR3 length is 12 residues. The germline CDR1 and CDR2 sequences are SGHAT and FQNNGV. CDR3 region: CASSPGANEQYF. CDR3 sequence (DNA): TGTGCCAGCAGCCCGGGGGCCAACGAGCAGTACTTC.

The chain combines TRBV7-8 with TRBJ2-3, with D possibly being TRBD1 or TRBD2 (5 bases each). Germline assignment: CDR1 SGHVS and CDR2 FQNEAQ. The CDR3 has 15 residues. The V gene lost 4 bases and the J gene lost 0 bases, with 11 bases spanning the gap. CDR3 loop: CASSSGTGSTDTQYF. The CDR3 nucleotides read TGTGCCAGCAGCTCAGGGACCGGGAGCACAGATACGCAGTATTTT.

This rearrangement joins TRBV19 to TRBJ2-1, with 8 bases that match TRBD1. V dropped 5 bases and J dropped 2; count of bases not matched to a gene: 5. In germline, CDR1 is LNHDA, CDR2 SQIVND (reference sequence). This CDR3 contains 15 residues. The CDR3 sequence: CASSLGQGPYNEQFF. The CDR3 DNA follows: TGTGCCAGTAGTCTTGGACAGGGTCCCTACAATGAGCAGTTCTTC. Together with reference TRBV19 and TRBJ2-1, the CDR3 gives the full variable domain: DGGITQSPKYLFRKEGQNVTLSCEQNLNHDAMYWYRQDPGQGLRLIYYSQIVNDFQKGDIAEGYSVSREKKESFPLTVTSAQKNPTAFYLCASSLGQGPYNEQFFGPGTRLTVL.

There are a few counts of this clone. The gene calls are TRBV5-1 and TRBJ2-7; 8 bases match TRBD2. CDR1 is SGHRS, CDR2 YFSETQ, per germline. The length of the CDR3 is 14 residues. The ends lost 4 bases at V and 12 bases at J; junction bases unmatched: 15. The CDR3: CASSPGREGRDLYF. The CDR3 bases are TGCGCCAGCAGCCCGGGCCGGGAGGGCAGGGATCTGTACTTC.

The chain is built from TRBV7-9 and TRBJ2-7; 7 bases map to TRBD2. This CDR3 has 14 amino acids. Germline V gene data show CDR1 as SEHNR and CDR2 as FQNEAQ (reference sequence). After removal of 3 bases from V and 2 bases from J, the junction contained 4 bases not matched to a gene. The CDR3: CASSFGAGAYEQYF. As DNA, the CDR3 is TGTGCCAGCAGCTTTGGGGCGGGAGCCTACGAGCAGTACTTC.

In the case of this clone: Other DNA sequences of this sample code for an identical CDR3. The chain recombines TRBV5-6 with TRBJ2-7, with D unresolved. The V end was cut by 0 bases, the J end by 3 bases, with 4 bases between. The CDR3 totals 12 residues. The germline V gene encodes CDR1 SGHDT and CDR2 YYEEEE. The chain's CDR3 is CASSLGHYEQYF. In DNA, the CDR3 is TGTGCCAGCAGCTTGGGACACTACGAGCAGTACTTC.

The V and J genes are TRBV5-4 and TRBJ2-5, with TRBD2 matching over 11 bases. V was clipped by 4 bases and J by 5 bases; unmatched bases: 7. The CDR3 runs 15 residues. Germline CDR1 is SGHNT and CDR2 is YYREEE (reference sequence). The CDR3 region has the DNA TGTGCCAGCAGCAGCATAGCGGGAGGGGCGGAGACCCAGTACTTC. It codes for CASSSIAGGAETQYF.

This chain joins TRBV6-5 and TRBJ1-2; 9 bases agree with TRBD1. V shed 0 bases, J shed 6 bases, and the junction held 8 bases outside the gene matches. The CDR3 loop spans 16 amino acids. The germline CDR1 and CDR2 sequences are MNHEY and SVGAGI. This CDR3 reads CASSYSPGQGMDGYTF. The CDR3 DNA is TGTGCCAGCAGTTACTCGCCGGGACAGGGAATGGATGGCTACACCTTC.

This clone was counted once. The rearrangement joins TRBV2 to TRBJ1-2; D remains unclear. Germline V gene data show CDR1 as SNHLY and CDR2 as FYNNEI. V dropped 3 bases and J dropped 4 bases, with 12 bases sitting between them. The CDR3 consists of 14 residues. CDR3 region: CASSDMAASYGYTF. The CDR3 DNA sequence: TGTGCCAGCAGTGATATGGCAGCTAGCTATGGCTACACCTTC.

This chain links TRBV5-8 with TRBJ2-5; D unclear. V gave up 0 bases and J gave up 5 bases, with 11 bases separating them. The length of the CDR3 is 14 residues. Looked up from germline, CDR1 is SGHTS and CDR2 is YDEGEE. The CDR3 nucleotides read TGTGCCAGCAGCTTGGGACACCTAAGGGAGACCCAGTACTTC. As protein: CASSLGHLRETQYF. Together with reference TRBV5-8 and TRBJ2-5, the CDR3 gives the full variable domain: EAGVTQSPTHLIKTRGQQATLRCSPISGHTSVYWYQQALGLGLQFLLWYDEGEERNRGNFPPRFSGRQFPNYSSELNVNALELEDSALYLCASSLGHLRETQYFGPGTRLLVL.

The gene calls are TRBV5-1 and TRBJ2-1; 10 bases fit TRBD2. V lost 0 bases and J lost 7; bases outside the gene matches: 10. The CDR3 consists of 17 residues. CDR1 and CDR2 from the germline V gene are SGHRS and YFSETQ. The CDR3 spells CASSLDGSGRAGNEQFF. In DNA, the CDR3 is TGCGCCAGCAGCTTGGACGGAAGCGGGAGGGCCGGGAATGAGCAGTTCTTC.

This clone was seen once. This chain uses TRBV28 with TRBJ1-2, with a tentative D call TRBD1 (6 bases). Germline CDR1 MDHEN, CDR2 SYDVKM. CDR3 length: 16 residues. V lost 6 bases and J 1 base, leaving 18 bases between the germline ends. The CDR3, as DNA: TGTGCCAGCAGGCCCTCGACAGGCACCCATAACTATGGCTACACCTTC. Protein: CASRPSTGTHNYGYTF.

This chain joins TRBV29-1 and TRBJ1-6; 8 bases map to TRBD1. This CDR3 has 13 residues. Losses at the gene ends were 5 bases for V and 8 bases for J; bases not matched to a gene: 5. Germline V gene lookup returns CDR1 SQVTM and CDR2 ANQGSEA. The CDR3 DNA sequence: TGCAGCGTTCGCCTGGACAGGGATTCACCCCTCCACTTT. It codes for CSVRLDRDSPLHF.

The CDR3, as DNA: TGTGCCAGCACCTCCGGGACAGGTTACGAGCAGTACTTC. Amino acid sequence: CASTSGTGYEQYF. V usage is TRBV6-5 and J usage is TRBJ2-7; 8 positions agree with TRBD1. CDR3 length equals 13 residues. With 7 bases clipped from V and 4 bases from J, the junction kept 6 bases outside the gene matches. Germline lookup yields CDR1 MNHEY and CDR2 SVGAGI.

The rearrangement joins TRBV9 to TRBJ2-6; D is ambiguous. Trimming pared 4 bases from V and 0 bases from J, leaving 17 bases between. The germline V gene encodes CDR1 SGDLS and CDR2 YYNGEE. This CDR3 spans 18 amino acids. The CDR3 DNA follows: TGTGCCAGCAGCCATTTTAGGGTTACAACCTCTGGGGCCAACGTCCTGACTTTC. It is translated as CASSHFRVTTSGANVLTF. Combining the CDR3 with reference TRBV9 and TRBJ2-6 gives the whole variable domain DSGVTQTPKHLITATGQRVTLRCSPRSGDLSVYWYQQSLDQGLQFLIQYYNGEERAKGNILERFSAQQFPDLHSELNLSSLELGDSALYFCASSHFRVTTSGANVLTFGAGSRLTVL.

V and J are TRBV5-4 and TRBJ2-2, with 9 bases identical to TRBD2. V lost 9 bases, J lost 0 bases, and 3 bases stayed unmatched. Germline V gene sequence: CDR1 SGHNT, CDR2 YYREEE (reference sequence). The CDR3 runs to 14 residues. CDR3 in DNA: TGTGCCACTAGCGGGAACGCGAACACCGGGGAGCTGTTTTTT. It codes for CATSGNANTGELFF.

In its sample, this clone was seen once. Other DNA variants within this sample encode the same CDR3. The chain employs TRBV5-1 and TRBJ2-5; D is unresolved. Trimming stripped 1 base from V and 0 bases from J, with 4 bases between. This CDR3 spans 13 amino acids. Germline V CDR1 and CDR2: SGHRS, YFSETQ. The CDR3 nucleotides read TGCGCCAGCAGCTTGACAGACCAAGAGACCCAGTACTTC. Residues: CASSLTDQETQYF. Variable domain in full (rest from reference TRBV5-1 and TRBJ2-5): KAGVTQTPRYLIKTRGQQVTLSCSPISGHRSVSWYQQTPGQGLQFLFEYFSETQRNKGNFPGRFSGRQFSNSRSEMNVSTLELGDSALYLCASSLTDQETQYFGPGTRLLVL.

This CDR3 reads CASRSQGARSYEQYF. CDR3 sequence (DNA): TGTGCCAGCAGATCGCAGGGGGCCCGCTCCTACGAGCAGTACTTC. The chain has TRBV28 and TRBJ2-7; 8 bases line up with TRBD1. With 6 bases clipped from V and 0 bases from J, the junction kept 7 bases outside the gene matches. The CDR3 has 15 amino acids. Germline V gene sequence: CDR1 MDHEN, CDR2 SYDVKM.

The V call is TRBV6-1, the J call TRBJ1-5; weak D call: TRBD1 (5 bases). With 4 bases removed from V and 11 bases from J, the gap between germline ends came to 12 bases. Germline CDR1 reads MNHNS; CDR2 reads SASEGT. CDR3 size: 12 residues. CDR3: CASSGRPGAQHF. CDR3 in DNA: TGTGCCAGCAGTGGCAGGCCGGGGGCCCAGCATTTT.

This chain joins TRBV5-4 and TRBJ1-1; D is possibly TRBD1 (5 bases). This CDR3 comprises 13 residues. CDR1 and CDR2 (germline): SGHNT, YYREEE (reference sequence). The germline V and J ends were trimmed by 2 bases and 1 base, with 6 bases remaining between them. The CDR3, as DNA: TGTGCCAGCAGCTTTGACAGGAACACTGAAGCTTTCTTT. Protein sequence: CASSFDRNTEAFF.

In this sample, this clone turned up a few times. J is TRBJ1-2 and V is TRBV5-1; 9 bases are shared with TRBD1. V dropped 3 bases and J dropped 6; count of bases not matched to a gene: 3. The CDR3 consists of 13 residues. Germline V gene sequence: CDR1 SGHRS, CDR2 YFSETQ. The CDR3 nucleotides are TGCGCCAGCAGCTCGGGACAGGGAAATGGCTACACCTTC. Its translation is CASSSGQGNGYTF.

J is TRBJ1-2 and V is TRBV7-9, with D perhaps matching TRBD1 (6 bases). The V gene's germline CDR1 is SEHNR and CDR2 FQNEAQ (reference sequence). The CDR3 length is 13 residues. The germline V and J ends were trimmed by 5 bases and 3 bases, with 10 bases remaining between them. This CDR3 reads CASSAQGHYGYTF. CDR3 DNA sequence: TGTGCCAGCAGCGCACAGGGTCACTATGGCTACACCTTC.

This chain joins TRBV19 and TRBJ2-7, with D possibly being TRBD1 (6 bases). Germline V gene data show CDR1 as LNHDA and CDR2 as SQIVND (reference sequence). The CDR3 is made up of 14 amino acids. V shed 4 bases and J shed 0 bases, with 10 bases lying between them. The CDR3 is CASSSTGSSYEQYF. The CDR3, as DNA: TGTGCCAGTAGTAGCACAGGGAGCTCCTACGAGCAGTACTTC. Looking up the rest from reference TRBV19 and TRBJ2-7 gives the full variable domain: DGGITQSPKYLFRKEGQNVTLSCEQNLNHDAMYWYRQDPGQGLRLIYYSQIVNDFQKGDIAEGYSVSREKKESFPLTVTSAQKNPTAFYLCASSSTGSSYEQYFGPGTRLTVT.